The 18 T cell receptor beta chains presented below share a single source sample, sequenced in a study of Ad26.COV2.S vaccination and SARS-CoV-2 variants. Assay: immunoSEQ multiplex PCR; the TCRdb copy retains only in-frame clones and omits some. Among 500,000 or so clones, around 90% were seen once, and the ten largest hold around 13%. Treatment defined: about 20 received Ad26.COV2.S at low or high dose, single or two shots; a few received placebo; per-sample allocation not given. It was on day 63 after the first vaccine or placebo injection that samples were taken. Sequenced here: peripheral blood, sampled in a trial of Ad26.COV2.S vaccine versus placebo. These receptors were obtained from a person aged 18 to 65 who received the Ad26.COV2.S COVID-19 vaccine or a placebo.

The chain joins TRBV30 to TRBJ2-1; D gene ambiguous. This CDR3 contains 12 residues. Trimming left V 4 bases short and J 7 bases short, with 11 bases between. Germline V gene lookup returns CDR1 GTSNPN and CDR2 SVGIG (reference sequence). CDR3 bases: TGTGCCTGGATGGGCTTTCTAAATGAGCAGTTCTTC. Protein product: CAWMGFLNEQFF.

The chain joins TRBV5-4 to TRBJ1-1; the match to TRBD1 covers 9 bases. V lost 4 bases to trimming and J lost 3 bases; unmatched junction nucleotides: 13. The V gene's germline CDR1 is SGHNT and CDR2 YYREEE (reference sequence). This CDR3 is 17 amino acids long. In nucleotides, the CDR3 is TGTGCCAGCAGCCCCGGGACAGGGAAGGGGATGGACACTGAAGCTTTCTTT. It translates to CASSPGTGKGMDTEAFF.

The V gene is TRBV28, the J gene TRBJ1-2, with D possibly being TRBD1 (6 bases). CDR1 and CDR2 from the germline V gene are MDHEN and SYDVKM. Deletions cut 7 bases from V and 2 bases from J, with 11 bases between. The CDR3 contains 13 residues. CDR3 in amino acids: CASIPDSNYGYTF. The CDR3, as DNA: TGTGCCAGCATCCCGGACAGCAACTATGGCTACACCTTC.

This CDR3 reads CSADKGPLAFF. CDR3 sequence (DNA): TGCAGTGCTGACAAAGGCCCCTTGGCTTTCTTT. The rearrangement joins TRBV20-1 to TRBJ1-1; D unclear. V lost 5 bases and J lost 11, with 15 bases in between. Germline CDR1 is DFQATT and CDR2 is SNEGSKA (reference sequence). The CDR3 sequence is 11 residues long.

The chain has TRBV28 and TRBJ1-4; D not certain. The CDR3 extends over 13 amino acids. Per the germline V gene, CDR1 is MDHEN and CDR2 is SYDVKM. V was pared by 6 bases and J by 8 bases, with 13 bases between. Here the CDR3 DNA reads TGTGCCAGCAGCTTCCGGTCGGTAGAAAAACTGTTTTTT. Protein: CASSFRSVEKLFF. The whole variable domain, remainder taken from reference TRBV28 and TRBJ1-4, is DVKVTQSSRYLVKRTGEKVFLECVQDMDHENMFWYRQDPGLGLRLIYFSYDVKMKEKGDIPEGYSVSREKKERFSLILESASTNQTSMYLCASSFRSVEKLFFGSGTQLSVL.

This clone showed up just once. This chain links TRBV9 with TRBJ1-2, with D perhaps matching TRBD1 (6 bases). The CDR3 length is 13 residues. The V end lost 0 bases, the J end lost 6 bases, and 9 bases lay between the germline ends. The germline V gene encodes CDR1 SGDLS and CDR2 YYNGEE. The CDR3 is CASSVDRDHGYTF. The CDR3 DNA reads TGTGCCAGCAGCGTAGACAGGGACCATGGCTACACCTTC.

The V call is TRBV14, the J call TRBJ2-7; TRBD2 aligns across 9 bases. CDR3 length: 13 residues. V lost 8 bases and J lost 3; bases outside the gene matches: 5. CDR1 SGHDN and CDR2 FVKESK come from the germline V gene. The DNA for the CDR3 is TGTGCCAGCGGTTCTAGCGGGATCTACGAGCAGTACTTC. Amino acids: CASGSSGIYEQYF.

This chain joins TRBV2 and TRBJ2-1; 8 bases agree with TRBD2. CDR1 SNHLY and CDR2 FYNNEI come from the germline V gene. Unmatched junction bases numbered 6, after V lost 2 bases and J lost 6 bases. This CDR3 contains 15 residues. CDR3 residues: CASSESAGEGNEQFF. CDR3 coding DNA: TGTGCCAGCAGTGAATCAGCGGGAGAAGGCAATGAGCAGTTCTTC.

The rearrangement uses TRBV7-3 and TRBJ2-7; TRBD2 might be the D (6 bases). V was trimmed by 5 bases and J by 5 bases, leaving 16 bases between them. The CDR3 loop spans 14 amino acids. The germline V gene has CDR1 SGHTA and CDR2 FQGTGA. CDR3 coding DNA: TGTGCCAGCAGCCCTGCCGGGGGTGTCAACGAGCAGTACTTC. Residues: CASSPAGGVNEQYF.

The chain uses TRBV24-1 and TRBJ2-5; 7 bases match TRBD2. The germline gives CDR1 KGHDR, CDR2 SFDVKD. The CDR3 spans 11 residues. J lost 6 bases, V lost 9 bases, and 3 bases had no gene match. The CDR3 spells CATAGEKTQYF. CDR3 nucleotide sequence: TGTGCCACCGCGGGGGAAAAGACCCAGTACTTC.

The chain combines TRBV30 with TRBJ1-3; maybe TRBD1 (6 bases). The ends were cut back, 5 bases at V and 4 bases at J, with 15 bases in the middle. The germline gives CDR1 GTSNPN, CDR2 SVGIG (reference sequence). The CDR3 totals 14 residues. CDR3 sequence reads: CAWGSGASGNTIYF. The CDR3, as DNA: TGTGCCTGGGGGTCAGGGGCATCAGGAAACACCATATATTTT.

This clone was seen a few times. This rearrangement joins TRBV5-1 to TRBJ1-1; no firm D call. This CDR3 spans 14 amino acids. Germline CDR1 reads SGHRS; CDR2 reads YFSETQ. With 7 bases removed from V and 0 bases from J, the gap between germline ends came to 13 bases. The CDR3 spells CASALLTVNTEAFF. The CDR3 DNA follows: TGCGCCAGCGCCCTTCTCACGGTGAACACTGAAGCTTTCTTT.

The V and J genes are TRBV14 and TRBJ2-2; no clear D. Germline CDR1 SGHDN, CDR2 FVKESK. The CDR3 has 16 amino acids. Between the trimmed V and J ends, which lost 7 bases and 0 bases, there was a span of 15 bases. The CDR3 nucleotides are TGTGCCAGCAACCCCCCCCAGGTCCCGAACACCGGGGAGCTGTTTTTT. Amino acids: CASNPPQVPNTGELFF.

The CDR3, as DNA: TGCGCCAGCAGCTTTTTGGGGAGCAGTGAGACCCAGTACTTC. The encoded protein is CASSFLGSSETQYF. The chain combines TRBV5-1 with TRBJ2-5, with a tentative D call TRBD2 (5 bases). V dropped 2 bases and J dropped 5 bases, with 13 bases sitting between them. The CDR3 runs to 14 residues. Germline-derived CDR1 and CDR2 are SGHRS and YFSETQ.

CDR3 loop: CALRPRGGLGTGELFF. The CDR3, as DNA: TGTGCCTTGAGGCCCCGTGGGGGGCTGGGGACCGGGGAGCTGTTTTTT. The chain uses TRBV30 and TRBJ2-2; D may match TRBD1 or TRBD2 (6 bases each). With 7 bases removed from V and 5 bases from J, the gap between germline ends came to 23 bases. There are 16 residues in the CDR3. CDR1 is GTSNPN, CDR2 SVGIG, per germline (reference sequence).

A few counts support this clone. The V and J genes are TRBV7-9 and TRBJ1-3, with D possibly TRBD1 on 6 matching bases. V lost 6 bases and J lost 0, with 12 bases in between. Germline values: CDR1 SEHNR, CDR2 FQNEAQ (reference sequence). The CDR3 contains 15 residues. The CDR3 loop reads CASRRQGYSGNTIYF. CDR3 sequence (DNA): TGTGCCAGCAGGCGTCAGGGGTACTCTGGAAACACCATATATTTT. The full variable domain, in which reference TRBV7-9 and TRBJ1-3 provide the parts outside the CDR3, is DTGVSQNPRHKITKRGQNVTFRCDPISEHNRLYWYRQTLGQGPEFLTYFQNEAQLEKSRLLSDRFSAERPKGSFSTLEIQRTEQGDSAMYLCASRRQGYSGNTIYFGEGSWLTVV.

The CDR3 spells CASQRGGLGQPQHF. The CDR3 DNA reads as TGTGCCAGCCAGCGTGGGGGGCTAGGTCAGCCCCAGCATTTT. This chain connects TRBV28 to TRBJ1-5; possibly TRBD1 for D (6 bases). V lost 8 bases and J lost 6, with 17 bases in between. Germline CDR1 reads MDHEN; CDR2 reads SYDVKM. The CDR3 has 14 residues.

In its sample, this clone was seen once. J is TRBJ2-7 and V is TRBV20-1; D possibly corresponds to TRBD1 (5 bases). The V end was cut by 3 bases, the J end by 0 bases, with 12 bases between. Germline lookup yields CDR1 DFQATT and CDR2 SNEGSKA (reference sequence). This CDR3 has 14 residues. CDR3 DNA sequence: TGCAGTGCTAGTATAGGCCAGGGCTCCTACGAGCAGTACTTC. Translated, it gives CSASIGQGSYEQYF.